This T cell receptor beta chain originates from a study of blood T cell repertoires in COVID-19. Background on the study: Some COVID-19 samples were acute and others convalescent; all came from the United States, Italy and Spain. PBMCs, B-cell-depleted T cells, or T cells provided the cDNA or gDNA that made up the material.

The CDR3 is 14 residues long. V was clipped by 4 bases and J by 4 bases; unmatched bases: 1. Germline V gene sequence: CDR1 SNHLY, CDR2 FYNNEI. Original analysis: Estimated nucleated cell counts came from reference gene primer amplification. Only in-frame clones appear in the TCRdb table, and some are missing; sequencing was by immunoSEQ multiplex PCR. V and J calls and clone size are copied from that table; D and trimming were computed from the DNA. Of some 64,000 clones listed, 65% to 85% were seen once; the top ten hold roughly 22%. The V gene is TRBV2, the J gene TRBJ2-3; 11 positions match TRBD2. Sequenced material: peripheral blood. The clonotype comes from a woman at least 80 years old with active or convalescent COVID-19. The CDR3: CASSVSGGADTQYF. The CDR3 coding sequence is TGTGCCAGCAGTGTTAGCGGGGGGGCAGATACGCAGTATTTT.